The source of this T cell receptor beta chain is a study of cytomegalovirus exposure and HLA in healthy donors. Overall study findings and caveats: Researchers reported in a later analysis that a missense DCLRE1C variant was tied to TCR beta V- and J-gene trimming.

The PCR had 60 Vbeta and 13 Jbeta primers. The data were produced by immunoSEQ multiplex PCR, yet TCRdb's version contains in-frame clones alone and is incomplete. The sample lists about 140,000 clones, roughly 70% occurring once. Among the donors, all were healthy bone marrow donors. On this clone: Its antigen is undetermined.

The CDR3 consists of 15 residues. Germline V lookup: CDR1 SGHTA, CDR2 FQGNSA. V was trimmed by 2 bases and J by 5 bases, leaving 14 bases between them. V is TRBV7-2 and J is TRBJ2-3, with D possibly matching TRBD2 (6 bases). The sequence was collected from a male donor in good health and CMV-seronegative. Sequenced sample: PBMCs. The CDR3 here is CASSLSHGRGDTQYF. CDR3 in DNA: TGTGCCAGCAGCTTAAGCCACGGGAGAGGAGATACGCAGTATTTT.